The clone carrying this T cell receptor beta chain was counted once. Its antigen is still unknown. The sample belongs to a study of T cell clonotyping in hematopoietic cell transplantation. Study observations and caveats: Cells were unsorted, so CD4 and CD8 contributions were not separated.

Time point reported: recipient sample about 28 days before transplant, after cytoreduction. Sequencing was performed with immunoSEQ multiplex PCR; in TCRdb, only in-frame clones are kept and a portion is missing. The sample shows roughly 40,000 clones, around 85% of them seen only once. The CDR3 extends over 16 amino acids. The ends were cut back, 2 bases at V and 3 bases at J, with 14 bases in the middle. This TCR derives from a man aged 55 to 70 with acute myeloid leukemia. Some clones in this sample may be carry-over from other donors' samples. The chain carries TRBV6-7 and TRBJ1-3; D possibly corresponds to TRBD1 (5 bases). TRBV6-7 is annotated as an ORF whose role is uncertain. Specimen: peripheral blood mononuclear cells, collected before stem cell transplant. The CDR3 DNA reads TGTGCCAGCAGTTACGCGGGAGCGGGGGGTGGAAACACCATATATTTT. Translation gives CASSYAGAGGGNTIYF.